Here is one T cell receptor (beta chain) with its context. This clonotype has at least ten counts. Which antigen it targets is not known. There are no base qualities to consult, and no much larger clone falls within one base. Two rounds of multiplex PCR on genomic DNA were used to amplify the TCR beta CDR3 region. In the first round of PCR, primers specific to each TRBV and TRBJ gene were used, and the primer sequences are filed in Chinese patent CN105087789A. Universal primers were used in the second round of PCR. The Roche High Pure PCR Template Preparation Kit was used to extract genomic DNA from frozen PBMCs. Paired-end sequencing with 151 bp reads was performed on the libraries using an Illumina HiSeq 3000. The authors' analysis ran thus. CutAdapt was used to remove raw reads lacking the multiplex PCR primer sequences. High-quality paired reads were merged into contigs with PEAR. By aligning each contig to reference sequences, MiXCR assigned the TRB V, D and J gene segments to that contig. To remove sequencing errors, CDR3 sequences were clustered according to base quality and sequence similarity. Diversity was calculated as Shannon entropy divided by the natural log of the number of productive TCR sequences. Clonality was defined as one minus Shannon entropy divided by the natural log of the number of unique clonotypes. The Youden index of ROC curves was used to select progression-free survival cut-offs for repertoire metrics, and analyses were performed in R 3.5.3. The public reads were reanalyzed by TCRdb: fastp trimming at Q25, MiXCR alignment, in-frame beta chains only. Duplicate CDR3 protein sequences are folded into a single record with the most common DNA and genes. The authors' filters were not applied to this entry. The sample profile shows about 31,000 distinct CDR3 sequences; about 29% of them were found once. The ten largest clones add up to roughly a third of the sample.

CDR1 and CDR2 are drawn from the germline V gene (reference sequence): DFQATT, SNEGSKA. Taken from cysteine to phenylalanine, the CDR3 has 14 residues. Only the CDR3 region is kept as DNA, spanning 42 bases read in frame from base 1. Trimmed from V: 0 bases; trimmed from J: 6 bases; junction bases lacking a gene match: 3. The data belong to a study of prognosis after radiotherapy for stage I lung cancer (TCRdb year 2021). Looking at the study overall: Between April 2018 and January 2019, roughly 18 patients with stage I NSCLC were enrolled in Nanjing, China. SBRT was given in 3 to 5 fractions with a biologically effective dose of at least 100 Gy, using image-guided IMRT or VMAT. No patient received concurrent therapy alongside SBRT. For each of the approximately 19 patients, one blood sample was taken before SBRT and one after, so the study sequenced roughly 38 samples in total. Newly diagnosed primary stage I lung tumors were found in over eleven patients, while oligometastatic NSCLC after surgical resection of the primary tumor was found in roughly 5. All patients were considered medically inoperable, owing to comorbidities in more than 10 and refusal of surgery in seven or eight. The cohort comprised 13 men and about six women with a median age of roughly 75 years, ranging from about 50 to 84 years. After SBRT, distant metastases developed in about 20% of the 19 patients at a median of around 7 months, while the remaining 15 patients had no significant progression. Squamous cell carcinoma histology was identified in several patients, and adenocarcinoma histology was identified in about 12 patients. Peripheral blood TCR beta repertoires were profiled in stage I NSCLC patients before and after stereotactic body radiotherapy, and the repertoires were related to distant failure. Summary of the overall study and its limitations: The small cohort and short follow-up limited the study, so independent validation of the findings is needed. Differences by metastasis status were reportedly seen in TRBV and TRBJ usage frequencies, involving two V genes at baseline and, after SBRT, several V genes and two J genes. All reported P values were unadjusted for multiple comparisons. Whether the expanded TCR clones were tumor-specific was not determined. Post-SBRT Shannon entropy and its change from baseline were lower in patients who developed distant metastases; baseline Shannon entropy was not associated with metastases. Unique TCR clone counts fell after SBRT (median around 9,800 before versus 6,000 to 8,000 after; Wilcoxon paired P=0.011).

All patients had node-negative disease on CT and PET/CT, and none had a history of other malignancies or had previously received chemotherapy or radiotherapy. At each of two time points, around 5.9 milliliters of peripheral venous blood were collected in EDTA tubes. PBMCs were isolated by Ficoll-Paque Plus density-gradient centrifugation. Immediately after collection, samples were stored at -80 degrees C until analysis. Source: PBMCs, taken before or after stereotactic body radiation therapy (not recorded which). Rearrangement joined TRBV20-1 to TRBJ2-1, with TRBD2 identical over 9 junction bases. The source is a donor aged 50 or older with non-small cell lung cancer. The sequenced DNA is TGCAGTGCTAGAGATGAGACTAGCGGCAATGAGCAGTTCTTC. Its product reads: CSARDETSGNEQFF.